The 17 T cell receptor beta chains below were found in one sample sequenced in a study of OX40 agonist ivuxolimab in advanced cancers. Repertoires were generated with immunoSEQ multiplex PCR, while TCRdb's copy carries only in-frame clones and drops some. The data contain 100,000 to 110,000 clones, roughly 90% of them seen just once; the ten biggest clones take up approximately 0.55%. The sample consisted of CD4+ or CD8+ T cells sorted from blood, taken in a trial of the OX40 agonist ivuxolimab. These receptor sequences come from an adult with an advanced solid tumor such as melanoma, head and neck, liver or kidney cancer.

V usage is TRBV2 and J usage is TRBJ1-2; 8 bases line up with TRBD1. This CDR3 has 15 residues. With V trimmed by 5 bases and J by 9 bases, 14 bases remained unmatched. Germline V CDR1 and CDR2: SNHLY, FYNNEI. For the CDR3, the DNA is TGTGCCAGCAGTCCTGTTTCAGGGGGCGCGTCGAGCTACACCTTC. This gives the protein CASSPVSGGASSYTF.

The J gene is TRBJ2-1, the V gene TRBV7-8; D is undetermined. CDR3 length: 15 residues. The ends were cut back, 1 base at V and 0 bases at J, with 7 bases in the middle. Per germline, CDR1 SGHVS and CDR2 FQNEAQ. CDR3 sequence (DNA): TGTGCCAGCAGCTTAGTAACGGGCTCCTACAATGAGCAGTTCTTC. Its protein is CASSLVTGSYNEQFF.

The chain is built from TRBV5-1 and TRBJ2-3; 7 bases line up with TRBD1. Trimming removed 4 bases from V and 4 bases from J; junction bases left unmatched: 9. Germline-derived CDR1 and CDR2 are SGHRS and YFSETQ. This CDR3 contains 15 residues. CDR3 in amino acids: CASSSYRDSADTQYF. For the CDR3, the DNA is TGCGCCAGCAGCAGTTACCGGGACAGCGCAGATACGCAGTATTTT.

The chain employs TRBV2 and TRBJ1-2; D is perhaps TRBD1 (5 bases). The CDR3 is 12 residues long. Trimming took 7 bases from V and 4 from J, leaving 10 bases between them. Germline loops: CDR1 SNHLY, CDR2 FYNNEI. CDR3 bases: TGTGCCAGCAAGGCTGGGGGCTATGGCTACACCTTC. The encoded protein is CASKAGGYGYTF.

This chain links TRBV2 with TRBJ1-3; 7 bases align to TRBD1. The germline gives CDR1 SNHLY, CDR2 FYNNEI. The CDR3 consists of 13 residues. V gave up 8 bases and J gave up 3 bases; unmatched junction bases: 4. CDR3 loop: CASLRDSGNTIYF. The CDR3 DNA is TGTGCCAGCCTCCGGGACAGTGGAAACACCATATATTTT.

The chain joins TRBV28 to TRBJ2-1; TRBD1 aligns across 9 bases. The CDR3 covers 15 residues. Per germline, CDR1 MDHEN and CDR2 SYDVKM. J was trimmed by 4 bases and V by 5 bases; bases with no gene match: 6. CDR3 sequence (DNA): TGTGCCAGCAGTGCCCCCGGGACAGGGTACAATGAGCAGTTCTTC. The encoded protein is CASSAPGTGYNEQFF.

CDR3 bases: TGTGCCAGCAGCTTTACAGGGGGCTCGGTCACTGAAGCTTTCTTT. This codes for CASSFTGGSVTEAFF. The chain uses TRBV7-2 and TRBJ1-1, with 9 nucleotides matching TRBD1. This CDR3 is 15 amino acids long. Germline V gene lookup returns CDR1 SGHTA and CDR2 FQGNSA. After removal of 3 bases from V and 4 bases from J, the junction contained 6 bases not matched to a gene.

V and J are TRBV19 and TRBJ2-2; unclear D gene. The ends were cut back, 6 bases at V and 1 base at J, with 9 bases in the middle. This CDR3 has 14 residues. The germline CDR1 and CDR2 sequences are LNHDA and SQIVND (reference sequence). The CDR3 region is CASRPHLNTGELFF. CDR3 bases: TGTGCCAGTAGACCACACCTGAACACCGGGGAGCTGTTTTTT.

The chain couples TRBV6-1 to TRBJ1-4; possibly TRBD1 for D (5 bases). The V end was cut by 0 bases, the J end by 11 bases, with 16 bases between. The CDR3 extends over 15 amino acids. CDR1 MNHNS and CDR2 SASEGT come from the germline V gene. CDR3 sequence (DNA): TGTGCCAGCAGTGAAGCGCAAAGGGGAGTTGGGAAACTGTTTTTT. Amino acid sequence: CASSEAQRGVGKLFF.

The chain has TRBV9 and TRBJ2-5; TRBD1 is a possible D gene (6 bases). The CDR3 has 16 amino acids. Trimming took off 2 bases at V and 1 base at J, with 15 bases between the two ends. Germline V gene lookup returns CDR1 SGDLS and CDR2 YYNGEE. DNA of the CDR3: TGTGCCAGCAGCGTTAATACGGGACACTCCCAAGAGACCCAGTACTTC. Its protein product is CASSVNTGHSQETQYF.

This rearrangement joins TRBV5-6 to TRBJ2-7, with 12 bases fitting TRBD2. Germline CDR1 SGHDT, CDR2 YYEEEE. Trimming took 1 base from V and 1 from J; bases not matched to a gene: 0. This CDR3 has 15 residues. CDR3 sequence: CASSLLAGGSYEQYF. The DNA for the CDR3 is TGTGCCAGCAGCTTGCTAGCGGGAGGGTCCTACGAGCAGTACTTC.

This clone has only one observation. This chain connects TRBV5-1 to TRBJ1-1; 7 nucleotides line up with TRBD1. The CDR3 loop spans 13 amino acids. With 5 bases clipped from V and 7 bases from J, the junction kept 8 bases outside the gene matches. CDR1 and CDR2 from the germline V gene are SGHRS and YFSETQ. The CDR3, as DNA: TGCGCCAGCAGACAGGGGACGGAAAGTGAAGCTTTCTTT. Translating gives CASRQGTESEAFF. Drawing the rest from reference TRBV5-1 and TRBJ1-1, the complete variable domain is KAGVTQTPRYLIKTRGQQVTLSCSPISGHRSVSWYQQTPGQGLQFLFEYFSETQRNKGNFPGRFSGRQFSNSRSEMNVSTLELGDSALYLCASRQGTESEAFFGQGTRLTVV.

In DNA, the CDR3 is TGTGCCATCAGTGAGGGAGGACTAGCGGGAGGCAATGAGCAGTTCTTC. It encodes CAISEGGLAGGNEQFF. The rearrangement joins TRBV10-3 to TRBJ2-1; 14 bases line up with TRBD2. V was pared by 2 bases and J by 6 bases, with 3 bases of the junction left unmatched. Germline CDR1 ENHRY, CDR2 SYGVKD. CDR3 length: 16 residues.

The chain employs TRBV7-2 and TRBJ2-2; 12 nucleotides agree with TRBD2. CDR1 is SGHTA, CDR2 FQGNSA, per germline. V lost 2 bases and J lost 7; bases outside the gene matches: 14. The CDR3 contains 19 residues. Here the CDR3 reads CASSLFMGLAGGPDGELFF. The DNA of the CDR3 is TGTGCCAGCAGCTTATTTATGGGGCTAGCGGGAGGGCCGGACGGGGAGCTGTTTTTT.

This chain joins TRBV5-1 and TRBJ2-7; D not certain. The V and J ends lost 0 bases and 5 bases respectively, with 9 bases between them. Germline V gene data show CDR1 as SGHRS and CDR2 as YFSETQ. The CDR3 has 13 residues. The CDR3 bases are TGCGCCAGCAGCTTGGAATGGCCCGACGAGCAGTACTTC. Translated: CASSLEWPDEQYF.

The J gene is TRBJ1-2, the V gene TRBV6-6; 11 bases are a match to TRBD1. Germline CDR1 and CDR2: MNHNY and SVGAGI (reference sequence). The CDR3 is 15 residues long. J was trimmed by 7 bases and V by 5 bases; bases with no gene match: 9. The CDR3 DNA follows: TGTGCCAGCAGTCGAGCCAGAGGACAGGGGGCTGGCTACACCTTC. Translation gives CASSRARGQGAGYTF.

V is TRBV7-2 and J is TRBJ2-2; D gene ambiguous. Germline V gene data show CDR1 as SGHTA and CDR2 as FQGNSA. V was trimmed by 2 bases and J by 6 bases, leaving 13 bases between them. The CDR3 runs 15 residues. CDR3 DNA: TGTGCCAGCAGCTTAAACGATATGCTCGCCGGGGAGCTGTTTTTT. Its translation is CASSLNDMLAGELFF.